Included here is one T cell receptor beta chain sequence, with context. The data were obtained in a study of blood T cell repertoires in COVID-19. Produced via immunoSEQ multiplex PCR; TCRdb's table is partial and in-frame only. In the table there are about 42,000 clones, 90% of which are singletons. The clonotype comes from a human donor in a cohort sampled during active COVID-19. The specimen sequenced was peripheral blood.

The CDR3 loop is CASSLVGQGSRATQYF. For the CDR3, the DNA is TGTGCCAGCAGCTTAGTAGGACAGGGCAGTCGTGCGACCCAGTACTTC. The chain recombines TRBV7-8 with TRBJ2-5; 8 nucleotides line up with TRBD1. Trimming removed 1 base from V and 7 bases from J; junction bases left unmatched: 11. The CDR3 has 16 residues. CDR1 and CDR2 from the germline V gene are SGHVS and FQNEAQ.